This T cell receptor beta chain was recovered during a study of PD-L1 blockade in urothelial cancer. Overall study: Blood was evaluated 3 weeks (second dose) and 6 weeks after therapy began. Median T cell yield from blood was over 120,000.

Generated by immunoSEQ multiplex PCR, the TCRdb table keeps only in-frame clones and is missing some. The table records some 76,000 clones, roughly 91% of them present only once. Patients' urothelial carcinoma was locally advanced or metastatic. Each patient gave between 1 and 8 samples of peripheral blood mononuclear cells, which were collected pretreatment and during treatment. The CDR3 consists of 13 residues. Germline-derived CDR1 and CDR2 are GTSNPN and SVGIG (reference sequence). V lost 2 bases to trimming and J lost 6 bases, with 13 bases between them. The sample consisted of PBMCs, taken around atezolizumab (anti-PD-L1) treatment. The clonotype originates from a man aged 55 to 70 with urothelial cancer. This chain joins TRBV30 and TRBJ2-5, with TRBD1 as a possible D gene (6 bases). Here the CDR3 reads CAWSTGSRQTQYF. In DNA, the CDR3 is TGTGCCTGGAGTACAGGGAGCCGACAGACCCAGTACTTC.